A selection of T cell receptor beta chains follows, all from one sample in a study of T cells after yellow fever vaccination. TCRdb reprocessed the 5' RACE reads via MiXCR and lists one record per CDR3 protein. The data show roughly 170,000 distinct CDR3 sequences, approximately 6.2% seen once. The sample was CD4+ T cells sorted from PBMCs, taken on the day of the first yellow fever vaccination. The source is a man aged 18 to 29 who received the YFV17D yellow fever vaccine. The CDR3 runs from the conserved cysteine through the conserved F or W. A D gene is named only where the DNA matches it firmly. A clone size is listed for some rows: how often the clone was seen (once, few, many), or a class if it is expanded.

j_call | v_call | clone_size | d_call | cdr3_nt | cdr3_aa
TRBJ2-5 | TRBV9 | few | - | TGTGCCAGCAGCGTAGGGTACCAAGAGACCCAGTACTTC | CASSVGYQETQYF
TRBJ1-1 | TRBV3-1 | few | - | TGTGCCAGCAGCCAAGATTTACTGGACAAAGGGATAGGAGGGAACACTGAAGCTTTCTTT | CASSQDLLDKGIGGNTEAFF
TRBJ2-1 | TRBV4-1 | - | TRBD2 | TGCGCCAGCAGCCAAGATCCGGGGACTAGCCCCCATGAGCAGTTCTTC | CASSQDPGTSPHEQFF
TRBJ2-1 | TRBV7-2 | many | TRBD1 | TGTGCCAGCAGCACCCGACAGGGGCAAATATTCTTC | CASSTRQGQIFF
TRBJ2-3 | TRBV6-1 | few | - | TGTGCCAGCAGTGACGACAGGGCGGGGGCAGATACGCAGTATTTT | CASSDDRAGADTQYF
TRBJ2-3 | TRBV5-1 | few | - | TGCGCCAGCAGCTTGGGTTCCTCGACAGCTAACACAGATACGCAGTATTTT | CASSLGSSTANTDTQYF
TRBJ2-6 | TRBV12-3/TRBV12-4 | - | TRBD1 | TGTGCCAGCTCGGCGACAGGGGATTGGAGCTCTGGGGCCAACGTCCTGACTTTC | CASSATGDWSSGANVLTF
TRBJ1-6 | TRBV5-4 | - | TRBD1 | TGTGCCAGCAGCTTGAACAGGGGCGCGAAACCCCTCCACTTT | CASSLNRGAKPLHF
TRBJ2-7 | TRBV11-3 | few | - | TGTGCCAGCAGCCTCGCCCGGCACTACGAGCAGTACTTC | CASSLARHYEQYF
TRBJ2-3 | TRBV2 | many | TRBD2 | TGTGCCAGCAGTGAGCGGGGGGGAGATACGCAGTATTTT | CASSERGGDTQYF
TRBJ1-5 | TRBV7-2 | - | TRBD1 | TGTGCCAGCAGCCGAGACAGGGACGGAGGACAGCCCCAGCATTTT | CASSRDRDGGQPQHF
TRBJ2-5 | TRBV5-1 | many | - | TGCGCCAGCAGCTTAGGTCATAGCCAAGAGACCCAGTACTTC | CASSLGHSQETQYF
TRBJ1-1 | TRBV5-5 | few | TRBD1 | TGTGCCAGCAGCTTGGCAGGGGGCGGTTATGAAGCTTTCTTT | CASSLAGGGYEAFF
TRBJ1-6 | TRBV23-1 | - | - | TGCGCCAGCAGTCGCAGTTCACCCCTCCACTTT | CASSRSSPLHF
TRBJ2-5 | TRBV20-1 | - | TRBD2 | TGCAGTGCTAGGGAAGCCCGGGGGGGCCTCGAGACCCAGTACTTC | CSAREARGGLETQYF
TRBJ2-3 | TRBV4-2 | - | - | TGTGCCAGCAGCCCCGGGACCATCGGCACAGATACGCAGTATTTT | CASSPGTIGTDTQYF
TRBJ2-3 | TRBV11-2 | many | - | TGTGCCAGCAGACTAGGGGTTTGGGCCACAGATACGCAGTATTTT | CASRLGVWATDTQYF
TRBJ1-5 | TRBV20-1 | - | - | TGCAGTGCTCCGACAGGATTTAATCAGCCCCAGCATTTT | CSAPTGFNQPQHF
TRBJ1-1 | TRBV7-6 | few | TRBD1 | TGTGCCAGCAGCGCAGACAGGGACGGCACTGAAGCTTTCTTT | CASSADRDGTEAFF
TRBJ2-1 | TRBV2 | many | - | TGTGCCAGCAGGGCAGGAAGCTCCTACAATGAGCAGTTCTTC | CASRAGSSYNEQFF
TRBJ2-7 | TRBV6-5 | - | - | TGTGCCAGCAGTTACAGGGCGGGAAGCTCCTACGAGCAGTACTTC | CASSYRAGSSYEQYF
TRBJ1-1 | TRBV6-4 | - | - | TGTGCCAGCAGTGCCTCAGGGAACACTGAAGCTTTCTTT | CASSASGNTEAFF
TRBJ2-2 | TRBV5-5 | many | - | TGTGCCAGCAGTTGGGAATCACACACCGGGGAGCTGTTTTTT | CASSWESHTGELFF
TRBJ2-5 | TRBV11-2 | - | - | TGTGCCAGCAGCTTTTTAGGAGGGGGCCTTAAAGAGACCCAGTACTTC | CASSFLGGGLKETQYF
TRBJ1-5 | TRBV4-2 | few | TRBD1 | TGTGCCAGCAGCCGTGGGACAGGGGAAGGACAGCCCCAGCATTTT | CASSRGTGEGQPQHF
TRBJ2-6 | TRBV5-6 | many | - | TGTGCCAGCAGCTTGGCCCCCGAGTTGGCCTCTGGGGCCAACGTCCTGACTTTC | CASSLAPELASGANVLTF
TRBJ1-2 | TRBV19 | few | - | TGTGCCAGTAATTGGGGGACGCTCGGAGGCTACACCTTC | CASNWGTLGGYTF
TRBJ1-2 | TRBV30 | - | - | TGTGCCTGGAAAGGGAGGGAGAAGCCTAGAGGCTACACCTTC | CAWKGREKPRGYTF
TRBJ2-1 | TRBV6-5 | - | - | TGTGCCAGCAGTTACACTCCCCTAGCCACCTCCTACAATGAGCAGTTCTTC | CASSYTPLATSYNEQFF
TRBJ2-7 | TRBV7-2 | few | - | TGTGCCAGCAGCTTAAGTTCAGGACCCTACGAGCAGTACTTC | CASSLSSGPYEQYF
TRBJ2-5 | TRBV20-1 | few | - | TGCAGTGCTAGAGACAGCGTAGCGGACTTCCAAGAGACCCAGTACTTC | CSARDSVADFQETQYF
TRBJ2-3 | TRBV20-1 | many | - | TGCAGTGCCGAGGGCCCCTACGACACAGATACGCAGTATTTT | CSAEGPYDTDTQYF
TRBJ1-5 | TRBV7-2 | - | - | TGTGCCAGCAGCTTAGTCTACAGCCCTAATCAGCCCCAGCATTTT | CASSLVYSPNQPQHF
TRBJ2-7 | TRBV7-2 | many | - | TGTGCCAGCAGCTTAAACCTCTACGAGCAGTACTTC | CASSLNLYEQYF
TRBJ2-2 | TRBV24-1 | - | - | TGTGCCACCAATGTTTCCACCGGGGAGCTGTTTTTT | CATNVSTGELFF
TRBJ2-1 | TRBV7-2 | many | TRBD1 | TGTGCCAGCAGCTTAGGTATAGGGGGCCATGAGCAGTTCTTC | CASSLGIGGHEQFF
TRBJ2-4 | TRBV5-1 | many | - | TGCGCCAACACGGACAAACCCGATCTAGCCAAAAACATTCAGTACTTC | CANTDKPDLAKNIQYF
TRBJ1-6 | TRBV27 | - | TRBD1 | TGTGCCAGCAGTAATCCCGGGACAGGGTTTGATTCACCCCTCCACTTT | CASSNPGTGFDSPLHF
TRBJ2-6 | TRBV5-1 | many | TRBD1 | TGCGCCAGCAGCGCCCTAAGGGACAGGGGGCTGTCTGGGGCCAACGTCCTGACTTTC | CASSALRDRGLSGANVLTF
TRBJ2-1 | TRBV7-9 | - | - | TGTGCCAGCAGCTTATTATCAGGGGCCAATGAGCAGTTCTTC | CASSLLSGANEQFF
TRBJ2-6 | TRBV27 | - | - | TGTGCCAGCAGTTTATGGGGCAGCTCTGGGGCCAACGTCCTGACTTTC | CASSLWGSSGANVLTF
TRBJ1-4 | TRBV4-3 | - | TRBD1 | TGCGCCAGCAGCCAAGCTACAGGGGTTCTGTTTTTT | CASSQATGVLFF
TRBJ2-1 | TRBV6-2/TRBV6-3 | many | - | TGTGCCAGCAGTTACTCGAACCGACCGCATGAGCAGTTCTTC | CASSYSNRPHEQFF
TRBJ2-7 | TRBV12-3/TRBV12-4 | many | TRBD1 | TGTGCCAGCAGTGATAGGAACCGGGACAGGGAGTTCGGGCAGTACTTC | CASSDRNRDREFGQYF
TRBJ1-2 | TRBV6-2/TRBV6-3 | many | - | TGTGCCAGCAGCCCGCGGCAGGGATCTGGCTACACCTTC | CASSPRQGSGYTF